This T cell receptor (beta chain) emerged from a study of CD8 T cells in Susac syndrome. RNA amounts of roughly 0.45 to 1 ug underwent reverse transcription with random hexamers. Across 54 Vbeta and 13 Jbeta, TCR beta CDR3 was amplified with immunoSEQ multiplex PCR. TCRdb ran MiXCR on the immunoSEQ multiplex PCR reads and lists one entry per CDR3 protein. The sample includes 100,000 to 150,000 distinct CDR3 sequences, roughly 93% seen only once; the top ten take approximately 0.29%. Sequencing of TCR beta drew on CD8+ and CD4+ T cells from blood. Negative isolation yielded the CD8+ and CD4+ T cells, while FACS enriched the TEMRA cells. The CDR3 has 15 amino acids. Germline V gene data show CDR1 as PRHDT and CDR2 as FYEKMQ (reference sequence). Trimming took 0 bases from V and 6 from J, leaving 14 bases between them.

The receptor was derived from a human donor with multiple sclerosis. Sequencing was carried out using CD8+ T cells from PBMCs. The chain employs TRBV13 and TRBJ1-2; no clear D gene. In DNA, the CDR3 is TGTGCCAGCAGCTTAGGCCTGAGGCGGGGTGATGGCTACACCTTC. Translated: CASSLGLRRGDGYTF.